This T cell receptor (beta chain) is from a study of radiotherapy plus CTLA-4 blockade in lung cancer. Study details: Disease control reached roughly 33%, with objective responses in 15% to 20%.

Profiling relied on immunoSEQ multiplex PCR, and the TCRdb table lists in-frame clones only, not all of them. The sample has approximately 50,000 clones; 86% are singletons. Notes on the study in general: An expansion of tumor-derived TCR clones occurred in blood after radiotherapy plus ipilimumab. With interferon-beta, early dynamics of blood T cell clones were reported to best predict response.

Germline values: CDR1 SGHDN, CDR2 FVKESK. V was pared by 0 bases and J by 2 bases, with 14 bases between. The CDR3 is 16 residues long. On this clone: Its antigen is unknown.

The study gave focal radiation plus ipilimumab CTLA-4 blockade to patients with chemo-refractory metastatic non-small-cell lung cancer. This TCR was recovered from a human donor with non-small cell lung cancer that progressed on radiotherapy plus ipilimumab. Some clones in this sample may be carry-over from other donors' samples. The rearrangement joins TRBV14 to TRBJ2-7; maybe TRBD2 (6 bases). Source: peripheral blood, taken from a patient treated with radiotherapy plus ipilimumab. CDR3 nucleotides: TGTGCCAGCAGCCAAGACGGCCGGGACTTCGCCTACGAGCAGTACTTC. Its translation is CASSQDGRDFAYEQYF.